The sample holds a few counts of the clone carrying this T cell receptor (beta chain). One entry per CDR3 protein, called by TCRdb with MiXCR from the RACE reads. The data hold around 340,000 distinct CDR3 sequences, with around 7% observed a single time. The data derive from a study of human T cells and chemical hapten exposure. Across the whole study: Cases of alopecia areata, totalis or universalis occurred in a predominantly female patient group.

The CDR3 runs to 14 residues. The V gene end was trimmed by 7 bases and the J gene end by 4 bases; junction bases not matched to a gene: 7. Noted time point: patch test 1, 2 weeks after DPC sensitization. Treatment indicated: therapeutic diphenylcyclopropenone sensitization with weekly scalp DPC. The starting material was whole blood, obtained in connection with sensitization to the hapten diphenylcyclopropenone (DPC). This chain links TRBV12-3 or TRBV12-4 with TRBJ1-5; 7 nucleotides agree with TRBD1. The receptor's source is a young woman with alopecia areata. Some clones in this sample may be carry-over from other donors' samples. CDR3 DNA sequence: TGTGCCAGCATCACACAGGGGCCTAATCAGCCCCAGCATTTT. It is translated as CASITQGPNQPQHF.